These T cell receptor beta chains were read from a single sample in a study of T cells in Graves' hyperthyroidism and ophthalmopathy. Via MiXCR, TCRdb re-called the multiplex PCR reads, giving one row per CDR3 protein. The profile shows hundreds of thousands of distinct CDR3 sequences, 35% to 40% of them singletons. Sequenced material: blood. These receptors were obtained from a young man with Graves' hyperthyroidism. Both conserved end residues are part of each CDR3. D genes are given only for firm matches. Some rows have no size entry. The others give once, few or many, or a class for an expanded clone.

>few|TRBV25-1|TRBJ2-3|.
CASSAPWPDTQYF
TGTGCCAGCAGTGCCCCTTGGCCCGATACGCAGTATTTT
>few|TRBV6-6|TRBJ1-2|.
CASSYSKWGPRDGYTF
TGTGCCAGCAGTTACTCGAAATGGGGGCCCCGCGATGGCTACACCTTC
>.|TRBV7-2|TRBJ1-1|.
CASSPRARAGKIGTEAFF
TGTGCCAGCAGCCCCCGGGCCAGGGCAGGGAAGATTGGCACTGAAGCTTTCTTT
>.|TRBV9|TRBJ1-3|.
CASSLIGFSGNTIYF
TGTGCCAGCAGCTTAATAGGTTTCTCTGGAAACACCATATATTTT
>many|TRBV2|TRBJ1-6|TRBD1
CASSSDRGRASPLHF
TGTGCCAGCAGTTCCGACAGGGGGCGCGCTTCACCCCTCCACTTT
>many|TRBV5-1|TRBJ1-2|.
CASSLEEAHGYTF
TGCGCCAGCAGCTTGGAGGAGGCTCACGGCTACACCTTC
>.|TRBV24-1|TRBJ2-5|TRBD2
CASSISGGAQETQYF
TGTGCCAGCAGCATTAGCGGGGGTGCACAGGAGACCCAGTACTTC
>.|TRBV14|TRBJ2-1|TRBD2
CASSLVAGGRGEQFF
TGTGCCAGCAGCCTAGTAGCGGGGGGGCGTGGTGAGCAGTTCTTC
>few|TRBV13|TRBJ2-7|TRBD1
CASSPSGTVEDEQYF
TGTGCCAGCAGCCCTTCCGGGACAGTAGAGGACGAGCAGTACTTC
>.|TRBV19|TRBJ1-5|.
CASVRVQPQHF
TGTGCCAGCGTCCGGGTTCAGCCCCAGCATTTT
>many|TRBV19|TRBJ1-5|.
CASWGAGNQPQHF
TGTGCCAGTTGGGGGGCTGGCAATCAGCCCCAGCATTTT